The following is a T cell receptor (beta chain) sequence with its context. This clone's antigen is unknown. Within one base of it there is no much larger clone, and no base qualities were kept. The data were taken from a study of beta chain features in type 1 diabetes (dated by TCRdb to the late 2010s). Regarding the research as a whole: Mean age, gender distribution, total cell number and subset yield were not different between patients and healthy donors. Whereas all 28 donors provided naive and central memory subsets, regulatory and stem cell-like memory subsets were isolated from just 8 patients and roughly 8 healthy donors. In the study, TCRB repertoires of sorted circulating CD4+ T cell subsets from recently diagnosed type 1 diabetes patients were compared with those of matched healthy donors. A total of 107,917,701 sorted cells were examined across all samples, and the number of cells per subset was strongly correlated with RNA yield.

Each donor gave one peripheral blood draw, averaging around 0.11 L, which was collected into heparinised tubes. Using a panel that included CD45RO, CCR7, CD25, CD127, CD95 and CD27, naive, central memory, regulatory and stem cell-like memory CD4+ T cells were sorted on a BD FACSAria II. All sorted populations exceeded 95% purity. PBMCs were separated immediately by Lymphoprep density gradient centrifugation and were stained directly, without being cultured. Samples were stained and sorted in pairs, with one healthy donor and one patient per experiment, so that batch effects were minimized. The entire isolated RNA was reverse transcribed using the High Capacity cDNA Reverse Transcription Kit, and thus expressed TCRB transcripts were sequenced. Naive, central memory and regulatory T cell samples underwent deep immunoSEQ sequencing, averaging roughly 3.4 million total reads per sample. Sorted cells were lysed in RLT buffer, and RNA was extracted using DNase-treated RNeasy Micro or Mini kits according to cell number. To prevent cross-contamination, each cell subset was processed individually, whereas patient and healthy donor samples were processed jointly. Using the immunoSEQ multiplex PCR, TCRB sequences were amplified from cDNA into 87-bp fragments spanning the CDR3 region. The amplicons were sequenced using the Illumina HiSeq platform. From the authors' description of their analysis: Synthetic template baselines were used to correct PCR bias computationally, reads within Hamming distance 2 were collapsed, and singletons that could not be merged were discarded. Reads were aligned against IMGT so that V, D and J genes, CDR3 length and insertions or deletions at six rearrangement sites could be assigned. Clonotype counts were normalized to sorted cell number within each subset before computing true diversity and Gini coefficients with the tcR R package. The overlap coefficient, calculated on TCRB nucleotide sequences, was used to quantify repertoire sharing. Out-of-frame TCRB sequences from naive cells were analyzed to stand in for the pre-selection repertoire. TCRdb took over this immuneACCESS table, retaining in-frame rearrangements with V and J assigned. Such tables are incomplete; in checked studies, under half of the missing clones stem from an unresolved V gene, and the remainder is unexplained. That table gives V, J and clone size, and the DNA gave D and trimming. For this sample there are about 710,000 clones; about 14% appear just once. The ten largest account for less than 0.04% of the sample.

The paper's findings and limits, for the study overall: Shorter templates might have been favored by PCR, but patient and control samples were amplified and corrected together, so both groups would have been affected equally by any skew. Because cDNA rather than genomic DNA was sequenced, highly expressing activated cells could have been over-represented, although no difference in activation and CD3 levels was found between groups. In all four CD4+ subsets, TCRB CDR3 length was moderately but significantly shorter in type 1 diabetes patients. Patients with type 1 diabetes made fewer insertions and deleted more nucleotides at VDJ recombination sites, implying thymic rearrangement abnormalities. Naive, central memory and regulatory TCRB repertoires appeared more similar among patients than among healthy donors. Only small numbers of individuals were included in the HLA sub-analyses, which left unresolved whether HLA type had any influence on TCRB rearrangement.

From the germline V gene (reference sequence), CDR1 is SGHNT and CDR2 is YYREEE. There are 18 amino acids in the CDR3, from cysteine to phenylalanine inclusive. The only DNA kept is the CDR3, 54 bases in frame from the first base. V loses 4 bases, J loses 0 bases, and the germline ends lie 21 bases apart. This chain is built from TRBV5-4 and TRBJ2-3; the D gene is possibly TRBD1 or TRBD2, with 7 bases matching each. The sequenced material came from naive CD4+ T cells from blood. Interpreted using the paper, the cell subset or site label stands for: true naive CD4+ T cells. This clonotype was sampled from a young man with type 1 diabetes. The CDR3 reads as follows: CASSPGAGGGTSTDTQYF. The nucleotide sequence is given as TGTGCCAGCAGCCCAGGTGCAGGGGGGGGTACTAGCACAGATACGCAGTATTTT.